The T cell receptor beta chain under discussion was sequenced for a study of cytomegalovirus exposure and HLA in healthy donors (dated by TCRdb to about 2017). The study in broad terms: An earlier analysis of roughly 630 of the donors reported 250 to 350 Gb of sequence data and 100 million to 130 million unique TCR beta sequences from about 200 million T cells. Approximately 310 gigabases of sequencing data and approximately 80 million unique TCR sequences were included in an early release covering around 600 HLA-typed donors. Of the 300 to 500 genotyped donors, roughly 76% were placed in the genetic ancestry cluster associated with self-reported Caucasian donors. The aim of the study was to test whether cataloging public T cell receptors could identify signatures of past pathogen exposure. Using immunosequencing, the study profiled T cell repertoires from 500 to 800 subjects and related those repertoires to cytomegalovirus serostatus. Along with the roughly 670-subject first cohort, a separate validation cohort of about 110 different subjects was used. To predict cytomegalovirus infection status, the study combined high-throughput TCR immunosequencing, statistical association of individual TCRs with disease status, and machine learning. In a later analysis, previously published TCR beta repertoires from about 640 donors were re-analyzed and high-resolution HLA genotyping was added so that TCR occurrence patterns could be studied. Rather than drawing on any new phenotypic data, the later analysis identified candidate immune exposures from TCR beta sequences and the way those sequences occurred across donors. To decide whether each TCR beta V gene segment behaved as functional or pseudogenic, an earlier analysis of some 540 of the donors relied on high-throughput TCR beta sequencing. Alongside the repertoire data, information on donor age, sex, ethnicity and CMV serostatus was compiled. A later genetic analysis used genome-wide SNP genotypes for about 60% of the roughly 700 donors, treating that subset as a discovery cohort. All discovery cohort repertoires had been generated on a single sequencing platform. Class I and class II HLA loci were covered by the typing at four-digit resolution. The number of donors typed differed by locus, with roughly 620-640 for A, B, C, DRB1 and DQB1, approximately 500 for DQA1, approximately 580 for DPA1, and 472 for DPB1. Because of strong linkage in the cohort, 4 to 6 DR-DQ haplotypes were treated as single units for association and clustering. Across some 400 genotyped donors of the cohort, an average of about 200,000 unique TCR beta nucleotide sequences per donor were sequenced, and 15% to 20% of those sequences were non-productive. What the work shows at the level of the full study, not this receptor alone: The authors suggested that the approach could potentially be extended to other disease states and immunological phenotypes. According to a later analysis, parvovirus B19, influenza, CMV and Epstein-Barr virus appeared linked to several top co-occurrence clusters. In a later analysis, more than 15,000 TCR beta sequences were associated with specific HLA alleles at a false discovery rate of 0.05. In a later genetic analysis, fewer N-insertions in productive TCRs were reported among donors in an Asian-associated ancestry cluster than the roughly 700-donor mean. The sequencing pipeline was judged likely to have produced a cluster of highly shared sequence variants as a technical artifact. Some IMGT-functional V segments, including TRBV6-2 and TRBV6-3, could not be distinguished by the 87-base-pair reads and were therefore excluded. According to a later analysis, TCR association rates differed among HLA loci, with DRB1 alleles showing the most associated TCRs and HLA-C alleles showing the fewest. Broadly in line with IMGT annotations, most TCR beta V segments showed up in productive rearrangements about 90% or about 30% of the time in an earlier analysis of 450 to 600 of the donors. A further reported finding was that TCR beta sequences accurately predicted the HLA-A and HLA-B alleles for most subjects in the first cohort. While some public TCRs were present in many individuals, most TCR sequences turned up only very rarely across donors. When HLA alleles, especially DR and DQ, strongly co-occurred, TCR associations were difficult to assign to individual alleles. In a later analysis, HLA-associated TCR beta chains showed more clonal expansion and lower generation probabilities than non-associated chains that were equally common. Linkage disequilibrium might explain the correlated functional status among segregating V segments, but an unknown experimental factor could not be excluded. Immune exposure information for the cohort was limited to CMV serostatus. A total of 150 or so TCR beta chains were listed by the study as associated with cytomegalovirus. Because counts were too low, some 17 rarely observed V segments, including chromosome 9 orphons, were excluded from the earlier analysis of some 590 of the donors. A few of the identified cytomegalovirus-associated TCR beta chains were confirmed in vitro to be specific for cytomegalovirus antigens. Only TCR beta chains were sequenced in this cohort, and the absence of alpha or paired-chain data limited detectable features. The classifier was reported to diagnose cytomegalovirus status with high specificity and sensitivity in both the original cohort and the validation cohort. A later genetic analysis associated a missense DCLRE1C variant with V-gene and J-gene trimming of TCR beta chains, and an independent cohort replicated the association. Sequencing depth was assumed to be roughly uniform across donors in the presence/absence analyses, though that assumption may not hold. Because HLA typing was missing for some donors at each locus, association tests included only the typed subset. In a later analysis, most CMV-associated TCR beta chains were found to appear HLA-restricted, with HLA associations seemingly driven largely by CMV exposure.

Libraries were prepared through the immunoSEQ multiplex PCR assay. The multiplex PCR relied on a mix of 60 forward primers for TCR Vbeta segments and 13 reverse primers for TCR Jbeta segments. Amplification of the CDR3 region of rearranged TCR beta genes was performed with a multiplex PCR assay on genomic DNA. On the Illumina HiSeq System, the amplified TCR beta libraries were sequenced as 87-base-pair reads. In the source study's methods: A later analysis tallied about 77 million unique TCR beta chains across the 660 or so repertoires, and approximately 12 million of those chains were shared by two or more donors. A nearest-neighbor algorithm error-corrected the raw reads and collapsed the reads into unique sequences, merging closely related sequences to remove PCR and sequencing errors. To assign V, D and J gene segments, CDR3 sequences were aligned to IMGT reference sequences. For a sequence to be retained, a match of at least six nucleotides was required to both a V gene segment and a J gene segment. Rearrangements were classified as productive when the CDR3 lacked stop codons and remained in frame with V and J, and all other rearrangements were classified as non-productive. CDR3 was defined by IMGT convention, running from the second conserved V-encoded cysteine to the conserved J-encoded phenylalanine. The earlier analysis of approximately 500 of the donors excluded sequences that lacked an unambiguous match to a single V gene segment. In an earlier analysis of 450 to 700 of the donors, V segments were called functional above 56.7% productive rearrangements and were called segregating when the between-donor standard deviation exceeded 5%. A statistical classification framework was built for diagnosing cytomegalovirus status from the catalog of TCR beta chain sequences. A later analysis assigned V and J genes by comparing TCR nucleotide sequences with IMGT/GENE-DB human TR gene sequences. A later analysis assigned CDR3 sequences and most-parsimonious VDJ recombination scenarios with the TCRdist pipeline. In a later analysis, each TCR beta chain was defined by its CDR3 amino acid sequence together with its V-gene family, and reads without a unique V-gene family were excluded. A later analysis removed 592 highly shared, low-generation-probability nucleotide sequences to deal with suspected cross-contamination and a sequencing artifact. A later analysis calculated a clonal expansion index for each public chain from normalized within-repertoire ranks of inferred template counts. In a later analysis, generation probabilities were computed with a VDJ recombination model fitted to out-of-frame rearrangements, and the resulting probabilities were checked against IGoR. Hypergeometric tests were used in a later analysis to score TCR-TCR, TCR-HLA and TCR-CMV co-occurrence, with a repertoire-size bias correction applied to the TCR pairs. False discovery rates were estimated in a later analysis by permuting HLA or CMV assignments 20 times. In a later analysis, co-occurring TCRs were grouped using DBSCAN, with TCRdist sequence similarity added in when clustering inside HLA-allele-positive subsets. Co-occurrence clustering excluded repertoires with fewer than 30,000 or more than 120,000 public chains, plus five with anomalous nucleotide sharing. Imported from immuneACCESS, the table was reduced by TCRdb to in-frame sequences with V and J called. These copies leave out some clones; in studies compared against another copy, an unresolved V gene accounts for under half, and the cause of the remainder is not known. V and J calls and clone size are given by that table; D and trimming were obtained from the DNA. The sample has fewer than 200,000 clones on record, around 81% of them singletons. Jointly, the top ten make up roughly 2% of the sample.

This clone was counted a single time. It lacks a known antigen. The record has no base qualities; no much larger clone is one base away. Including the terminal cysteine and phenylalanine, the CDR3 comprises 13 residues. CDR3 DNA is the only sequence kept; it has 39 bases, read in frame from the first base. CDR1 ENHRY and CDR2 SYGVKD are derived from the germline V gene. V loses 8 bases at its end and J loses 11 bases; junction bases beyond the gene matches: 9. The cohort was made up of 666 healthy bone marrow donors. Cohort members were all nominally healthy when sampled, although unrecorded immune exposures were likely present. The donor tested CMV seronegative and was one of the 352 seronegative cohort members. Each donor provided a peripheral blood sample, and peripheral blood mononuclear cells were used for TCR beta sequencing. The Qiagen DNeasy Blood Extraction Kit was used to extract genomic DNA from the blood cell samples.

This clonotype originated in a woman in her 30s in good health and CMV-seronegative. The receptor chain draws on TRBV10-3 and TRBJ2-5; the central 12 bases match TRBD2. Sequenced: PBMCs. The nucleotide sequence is TGTGCCATCGGGCTAGCGGGAGGGGAAGAGCAGTACTTC. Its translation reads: CAIGLAGGEEQYF.